This T cell receptor (beta chain) is from a study of blood T cells in healthy people across ages (dated by TCRdb to 2015 to 2017). The study in broad terms: Template switching captured roughly one uniquely barcoded TCR beta cDNA molecule per two T cells in model experiments. To track age-related changes in TCR beta repertoire diversity, the study relied on deep sequencing normalized with unique cDNA molecular identifiers. The donors were divided into four age groups: young (average approximately 17 years), middle-aged (approximately 39), aged (about 61) and long-lived (around 87). To avoid experimental bias, donors of different ages were distributed randomly across sequencing lanes. Two additional independent replicas of 1 million unique cDNA reads from the same blood draw were analyzed for two donors (one aged 18 to 29 and one aged 80 or older).

Remarks on this clonotype: Which antigen it targets is not known. One base away there is no much larger clone; base qualities are not given.

Systemically healthy Caucasian individuals from Russia, some 38 in total and aged about 6 to 100 years, were included as donors. Roughly 10 milliliters of peripheral blood were drawn from each donor into EDTA-treated Vacutainer tubes. PBMCs were isolated by Ficoll-Paque density-gradient centrifugation, with at least 6.5 million obtained per sample. Total RNA was extracted from PBMCs with Trizol reagent, with at least 6 micrograms obtained per sample. The percentages of naive CD45RAhigh/CD27high T cells were determined by flow cytometry on a PBMC aliquot from every donor. Here is what the overall study found, with its caveats: Observed TCR beta diversity per million T cells fell roughly linearly with age, and a significant reduction was already apparent by age around 39. Total diversity estimates from one million sequenced T cells were considered lower bounds and underestimates. Conclusive comparison of naive and antigen-experienced compartments was prevented by the profiling of bulk unsorted PBMCs. Because the CMV infection status of the donors was unknown, age-related changes in expanded clonotypes may potentially have been confounded. Observed TCR beta diversity correlated strongly with the percentage of naive T cells measured by flow cytometry. Compared with the aged group, more naive CD4+ T cells, fewer expanded clones and increased TCR diversity were shown by the long-lived group, suggesting age selection.

Library preparation used 5' RACE. Sequenced on an Illumina HiSeq 2500. The second PCR ran for about 6 to 12 cycles and used a J-beta primer mix along with a sample-barcoded 5' primer. Each TCR beta cDNA molecule received a unique molecular identifier from a template-switch 5' adaptor carrying 12 random nucleotides. At least 2.5 million CDR3-containing paired-end reads were obtained from each sample. All of the RNA was converted into first-strand cDNA using the Mint cDNA synthesis kit, with a TRBC-specific oligonucleotide serving as the primer. After uracil-DNA glycosylase treatment, a first 18-cycle PCR used universal primers M1SS and BC2_uni_R on all cDNA. The study's processing was this. Normalization of each sample was performed by random selection of 1 million high-quality reads, each carrying a distinct molecular identifier. Instead of being binned into consensus sequences, reads with shared molecular identifiers were discarded. CDR3 identification, clonotype clustering and error correction used MiTCR with a Q25 quality threshold and the strictest error-elimination algorithm. Lower-bound total TCR beta diversity was estimated with a nonparametric unseen species model using Euler transformation. Clones were called with MiXCR by TCRdb after fastp trimmed the public reads at Q25, and only in-frame beta chains were retained. Rows with a matching CDR3 protein are joined into one entry that keeps the most common DNA and genes. TCRdb's processing, not the authors' own work, is the source of the V and J calls. The sample table holds over 1.5 million distinct CDR3 sequences, of which less than 50% were seen once. 2.1% of the sample comes from the top ten.

The CDR3 starts with the cysteine, ends with the phenylalanine, and has 14 residues. The CDR3 DNA has 42 bases and is translated from base 1. CDR1 MNHNY and CDR2 SVGAGI were looked up in the germline V gene (reference sequence). Relative to germline, V is 4 bases shorter and J is 11 bases shorter, with 20 bases between their ends. This sequence uses TRBV6-6 and TRBJ2-5; the D gene is possibly TRBD1 or TRBD2, with 5 bases matching each. Specimen: blood. This receptor was identified in a woman between 40 and 50 years old in good health. The CDR3 region has the sequence CASSFSGTHREQYF. The base sequence is TGTGCCAGCAGTTTTTCCGGGACCCATAGGGAGCAGTACTTC.